This T cell receptor beta chain was recorded in a study of blood T cell repertoires in COVID-19. Whole-study context: COVID-19 samples collected from the United States, Italy and Spain covered acute and convalescent phases.

This clone was counted once. V lost 2 bases and J lost 2, with 6 bases in between. Germline assignment: CDR1 MGHRA and CDR2 YSYEKL. There are 13 residues in the CDR3. Here immunoSEQ multiplex PCR was the method, and the copy in TCRdb shows in-frame clones only, minus some. This table has 200,000 to 300,000 clones, just under 85% appearing once. The chain combines TRBV4-1 with TRBJ1-1; unclear D gene. This sequence was found in a middle-aged man with acute or convalescent COVID-19. The sample consisted of peripheral blood. CDR3 amino acids: CASSQHLNTEAFF. CDR3 bases: TGCGCCAGCAGCCAACACCTAAACACTGAAGCTTTCTTT.